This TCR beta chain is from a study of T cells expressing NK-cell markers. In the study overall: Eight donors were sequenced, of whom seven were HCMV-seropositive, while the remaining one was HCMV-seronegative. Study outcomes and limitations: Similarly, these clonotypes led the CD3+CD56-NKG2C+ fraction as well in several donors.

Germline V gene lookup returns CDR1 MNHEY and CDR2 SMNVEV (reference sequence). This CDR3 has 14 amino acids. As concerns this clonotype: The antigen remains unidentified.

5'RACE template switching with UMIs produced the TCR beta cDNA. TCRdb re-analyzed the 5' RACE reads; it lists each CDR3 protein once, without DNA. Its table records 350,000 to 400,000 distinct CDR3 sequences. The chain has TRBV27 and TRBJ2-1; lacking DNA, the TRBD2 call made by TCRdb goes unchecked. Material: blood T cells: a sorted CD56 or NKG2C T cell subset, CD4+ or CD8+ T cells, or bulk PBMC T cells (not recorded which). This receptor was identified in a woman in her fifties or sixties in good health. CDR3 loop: CASSFSGNYNEQFF.